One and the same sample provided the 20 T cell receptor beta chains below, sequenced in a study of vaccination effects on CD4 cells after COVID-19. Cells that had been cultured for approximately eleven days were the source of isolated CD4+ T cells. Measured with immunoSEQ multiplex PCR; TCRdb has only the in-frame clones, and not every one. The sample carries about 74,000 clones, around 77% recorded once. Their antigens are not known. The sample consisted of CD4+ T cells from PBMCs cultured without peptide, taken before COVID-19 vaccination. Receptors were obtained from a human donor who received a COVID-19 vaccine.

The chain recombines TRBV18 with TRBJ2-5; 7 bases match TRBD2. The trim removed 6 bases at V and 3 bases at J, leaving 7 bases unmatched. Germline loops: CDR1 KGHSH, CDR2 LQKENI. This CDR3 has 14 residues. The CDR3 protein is CASSVTAGKETQYF. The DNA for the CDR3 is TGTGCCAGCTCGGTAACAGCGGGAAAAGAGACCCAGTACTTC.

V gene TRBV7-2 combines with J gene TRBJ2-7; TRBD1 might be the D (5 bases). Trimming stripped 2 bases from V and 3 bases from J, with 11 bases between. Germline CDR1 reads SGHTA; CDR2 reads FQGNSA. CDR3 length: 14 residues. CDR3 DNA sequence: TGTGCCAGCAGCTTACTTACAGGCGACTACGAGCAGTACGTC. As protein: CASSLLTGDYEQYV.

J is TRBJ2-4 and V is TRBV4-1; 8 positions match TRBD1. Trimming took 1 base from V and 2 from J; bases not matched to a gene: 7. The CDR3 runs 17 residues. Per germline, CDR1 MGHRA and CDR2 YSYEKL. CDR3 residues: CASSQAGQGATKNIQYF. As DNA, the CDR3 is TGCGCCAGCAGCCAAGCAGGGCAGGGGGCGACCAAAAACATTCAGTACTTC.

CDR3 in amino acids: CASSIGSSGGLVRTQYF. The CDR3 DNA reads TGTGCCAGTAGTATAGGCTCTAGCGGGGGGTTGGTCCGGACCCAGTACTTC. This sequence joins TRBV19 and TRBJ2-5; 11 nucleotides match TRBD2. The CDR3 loop spans 17 amino acids. V trimming: 1 base; J trimming: 7 bases; junction bases outside the gene matches: 11. Germline V gene lookup returns CDR1 LNHDA and CDR2 SQIVND (reference sequence).

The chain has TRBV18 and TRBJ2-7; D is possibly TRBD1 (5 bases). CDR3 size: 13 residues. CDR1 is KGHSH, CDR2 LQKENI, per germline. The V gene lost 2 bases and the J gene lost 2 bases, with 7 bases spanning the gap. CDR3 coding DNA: TGTGCCAGCTCACCAGGGGCCACCTACGAGCAGTACGTC. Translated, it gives CASSPGATYEQYV.

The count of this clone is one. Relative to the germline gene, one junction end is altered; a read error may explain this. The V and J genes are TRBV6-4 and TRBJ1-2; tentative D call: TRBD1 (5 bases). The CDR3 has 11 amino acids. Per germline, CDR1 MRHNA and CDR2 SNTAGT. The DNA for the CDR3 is TGTGCCAGCAGTGACTTGGGGGTTAAGGTCTTC. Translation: CASSDLGVKVF.

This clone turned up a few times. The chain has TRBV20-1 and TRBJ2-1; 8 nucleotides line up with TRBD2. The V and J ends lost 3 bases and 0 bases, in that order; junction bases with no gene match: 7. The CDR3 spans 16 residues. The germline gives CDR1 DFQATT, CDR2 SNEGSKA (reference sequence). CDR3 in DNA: TGCAGTGCTAGTGATTTCGGGACTAGCTCCTACAATGAGCAGTTCTTC. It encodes CSASDFGTSSYNEQFF.

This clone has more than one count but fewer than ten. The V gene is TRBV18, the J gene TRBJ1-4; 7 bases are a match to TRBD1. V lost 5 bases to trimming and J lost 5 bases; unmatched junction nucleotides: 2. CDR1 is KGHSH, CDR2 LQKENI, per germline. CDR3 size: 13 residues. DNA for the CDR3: TGTGCCAGCTCAAAGGGACAGAATGAAAAACTGTTTTTT. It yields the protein CASSKGQNEKLFF.

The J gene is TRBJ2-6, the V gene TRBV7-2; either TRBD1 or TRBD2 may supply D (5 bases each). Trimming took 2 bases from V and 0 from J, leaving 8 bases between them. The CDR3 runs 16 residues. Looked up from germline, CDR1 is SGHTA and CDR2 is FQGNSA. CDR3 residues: CASSLRGVSGANVLTF. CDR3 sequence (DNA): TGTGCCAGCAGCTTAAGAGGGGTCTCTGGGGCCAACGTCCTGACTTTC.

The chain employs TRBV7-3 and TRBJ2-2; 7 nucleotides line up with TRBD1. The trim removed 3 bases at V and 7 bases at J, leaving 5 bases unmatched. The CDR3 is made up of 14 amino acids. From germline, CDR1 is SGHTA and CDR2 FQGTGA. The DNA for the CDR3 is TGTGCCAGCAGCTTGACAGGGAAGGACGGGGAGCTGTTTTTT. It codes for CASSLTGKDGELFF. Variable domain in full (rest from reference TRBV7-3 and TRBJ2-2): GAGVSQTPSNKVTEKGKYVELRCDPISGHTALYWYRQSLGQGPEFLIYFQGTGAADDSGLPNDRFFAVRPEGSVSTLKIQRTERGDSAVYLCASSLTGKDGELFFGEGSRLTVL.

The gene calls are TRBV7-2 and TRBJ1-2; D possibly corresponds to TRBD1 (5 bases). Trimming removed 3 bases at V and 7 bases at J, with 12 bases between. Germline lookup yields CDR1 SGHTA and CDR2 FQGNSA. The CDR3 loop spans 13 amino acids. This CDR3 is CASSFGGYPGYTF. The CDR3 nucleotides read TGTGCCAGCAGCTTTGGGGGGTATCCTGGCTACACCTTC.

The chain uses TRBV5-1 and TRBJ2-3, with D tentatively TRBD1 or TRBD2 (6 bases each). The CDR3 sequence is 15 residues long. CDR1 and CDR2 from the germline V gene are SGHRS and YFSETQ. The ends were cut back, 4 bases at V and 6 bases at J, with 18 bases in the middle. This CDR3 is CASSPRIGGGDTQYF. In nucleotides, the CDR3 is TGCGCCAGCAGCCCCAGGATCGGGGGCGGTGATACGCAGTATTTT.

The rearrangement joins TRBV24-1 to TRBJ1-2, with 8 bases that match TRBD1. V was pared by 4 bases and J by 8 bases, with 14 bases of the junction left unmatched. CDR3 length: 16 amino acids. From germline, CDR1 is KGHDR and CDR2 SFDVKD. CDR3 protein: CATSDPKSGGAGGYTF. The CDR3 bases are TGTGCCACCAGTGACCCAAAATCAGGGGGCGCGGGAGGCTACACCTTC.

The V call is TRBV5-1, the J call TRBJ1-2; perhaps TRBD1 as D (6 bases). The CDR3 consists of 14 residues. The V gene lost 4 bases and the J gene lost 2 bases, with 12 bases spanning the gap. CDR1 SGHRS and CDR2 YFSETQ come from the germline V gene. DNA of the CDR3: TGCGCCAGCAGCATATCGGACAGAAACTATGGCTACACCTTC. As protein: CASSISDRNYGYTF.

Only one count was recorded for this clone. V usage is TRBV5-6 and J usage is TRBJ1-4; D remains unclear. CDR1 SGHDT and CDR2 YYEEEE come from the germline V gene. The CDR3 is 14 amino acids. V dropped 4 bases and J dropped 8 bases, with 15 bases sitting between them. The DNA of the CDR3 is TGTGCCAGCAGCCTAAGGGCCGGCGGGGAAAAACTGTTTTTT. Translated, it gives CASSLRAGGEKLFF.

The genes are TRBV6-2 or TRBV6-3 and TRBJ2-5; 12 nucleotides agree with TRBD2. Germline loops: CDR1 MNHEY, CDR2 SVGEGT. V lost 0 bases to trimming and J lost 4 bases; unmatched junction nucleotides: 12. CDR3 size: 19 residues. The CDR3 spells CASSYSTTSGGTTRETQYF. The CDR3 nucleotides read TGTGCCAGCAGTTACTCGACAACTAGCGGGGGGACAACCAGAGAGACCCAGTACTTC.

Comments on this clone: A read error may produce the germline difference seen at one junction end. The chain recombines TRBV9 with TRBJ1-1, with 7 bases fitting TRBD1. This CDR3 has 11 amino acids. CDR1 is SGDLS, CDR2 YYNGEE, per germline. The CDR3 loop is CASRTGTVLNF. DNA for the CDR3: TGTGCCAGTAGGACCGGGACAGTCCTGAACTTT.

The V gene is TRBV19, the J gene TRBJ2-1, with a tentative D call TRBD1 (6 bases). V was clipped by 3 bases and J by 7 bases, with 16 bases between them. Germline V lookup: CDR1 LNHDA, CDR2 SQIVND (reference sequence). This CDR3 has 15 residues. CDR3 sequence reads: CASSIYGQGRNEQFF. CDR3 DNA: TGTGCCAGTAGTATCTACGGCCAGGGGCGGAATGAGCAGTTCTTC.

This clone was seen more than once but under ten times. The CDR3 bases are TGTGCCAGCAGTGCCCTAGCGGGGGGGGTGTACACCGGGGAGCTGTTTTTT. It encodes CASSALAGGVYTGELFF. The rearrangement joins TRBV28 to TRBJ2-2, with 12 bases lining up with TRBD2. Germline V gives CDR1 MDHEN, CDR2 SYDVKM. The CDR3 is 17 amino acids. V trimming: 5 bases; J trimming: 3 bases; junction bases outside the gene matches: 7.

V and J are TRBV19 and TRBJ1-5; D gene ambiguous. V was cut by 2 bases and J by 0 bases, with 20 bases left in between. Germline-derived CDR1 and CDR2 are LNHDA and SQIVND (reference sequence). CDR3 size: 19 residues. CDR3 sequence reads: CASSITSWRVKNSNQPQHF. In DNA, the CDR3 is TGTGCCAGTAGTATAACCTCATGGAGGGTCAAGAATAGCAATCAGCCCCAGCATTTT.